Presented here are 3 T cell receptor beta chains from one specimen sequenced in a study of T cells after yellow fever vaccination. TCRdb redid the calling of the 5' RACE reads with MiXCR, one entry per CDR3 protein. The table lists around 360,000 distinct CDR3 sequences, more than 9% of them singletons, with more than 15% in the top ten. Sequenced material: PBMCs, taken on the day of the first yellow fever vaccination. Source of these receptors: a man aged 18 to 30 who received the YFV17D yellow fever vaccine.

V is TRBV7-2 and J is TRBJ2-5; D gene uncertain. CDR1 SGHTA and CDR2 FQGNSA come from the germline V gene. The V and J ends lost 3 bases and 4 bases respectively, with 15 bases between them. The CDR3 has 15 residues. In DNA form, the CDR3 reads TGTGCCAGCAGCTTCGGACCTACGCCAGGAGAGACCCAGTACTTC. This translates into CASSFGPTPGETQYF.

This clonotype showed up just a few times. V is TRBV12-3 or TRBV12-4 and J is TRBJ1-1, with D hard to call. V lost 3 bases to trimming and J lost 0 bases, with 5 bases between them. The CDR3 runs 13 residues. CDR3 DNA sequence: TGTGCCAGCAGTTTCGAGTTGAACACTGAAGCTTTCTTT. Translated, it gives CASSFELNTEAFF.

V usage is TRBV4-2 and J usage is TRBJ2-5, with a weak D call TRBD1 (6 bases). The CDR3 extends over 15 amino acids. Germline-derived CDR1 and CDR2 are LGHNA and YNFKEQ. V lost 7 bases to trimming and J lost 2 bases, with 17 bases between them. The CDR3 coding sequence is TGTGCCAGCATGGGAGCAGGACAGCCACAAGAGACCCAGTACTTC. It encodes CASMGAGQPQETQYF.